This T cell receptor (beta chain) emerged from a study of CD4+ T cells in melanoma. Losses at the gene ends were 5 bases for V and 4 bases for J; bases not matched to a gene: 5. The germline gives CDR1 SGHVS, CDR2 FQNEAQ. This CDR3 has 14 amino acids. The table came from immunoSEQ multiplex PCR; TCRdb's copy has only in-frame clones and leaves some out. The table shows about 10,000 clones, with around two thirds occurring only once. The sequencing input was cells from a culture (not recorded whether cultured in vitro). The chain carries TRBV7-8 and TRBJ1-2; 9 positions agree with TRBD1. The sequence came from a human donor with melanoma. CDR3 sequence reads: CASSPGQGIYGYTF. Here the CDR3 DNA reads TGTGCCAGCAGCCCAGGACAGGGGATCTATGGCTACACCTTC.